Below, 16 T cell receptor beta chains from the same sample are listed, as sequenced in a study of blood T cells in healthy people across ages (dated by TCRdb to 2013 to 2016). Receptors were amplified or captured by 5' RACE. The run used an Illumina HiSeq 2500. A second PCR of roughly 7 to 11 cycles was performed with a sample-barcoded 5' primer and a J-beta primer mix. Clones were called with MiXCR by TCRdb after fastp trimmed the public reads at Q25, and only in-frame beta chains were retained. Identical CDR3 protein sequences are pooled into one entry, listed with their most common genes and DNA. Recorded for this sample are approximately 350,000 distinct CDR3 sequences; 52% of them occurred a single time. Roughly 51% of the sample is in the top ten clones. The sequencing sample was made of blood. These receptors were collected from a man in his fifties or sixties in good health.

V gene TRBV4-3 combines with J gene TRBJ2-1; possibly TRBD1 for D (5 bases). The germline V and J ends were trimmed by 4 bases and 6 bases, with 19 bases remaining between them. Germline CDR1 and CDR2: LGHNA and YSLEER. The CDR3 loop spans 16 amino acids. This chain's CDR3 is CASSPGEQVLTNEQFF. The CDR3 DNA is TGCGCCAGCAGCCCCGGTGAACAGGTTCTTACCAATGAGCAGTTCTTC.

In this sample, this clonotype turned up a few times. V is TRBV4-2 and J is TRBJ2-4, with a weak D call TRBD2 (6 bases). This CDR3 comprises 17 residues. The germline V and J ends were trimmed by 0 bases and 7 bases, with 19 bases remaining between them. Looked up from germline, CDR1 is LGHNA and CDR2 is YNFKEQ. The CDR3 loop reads CASSQDRLARPENIQYF. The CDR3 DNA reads TGTGCCAGCAGCCAAGACCGTCTAGCGAGGCCCGAGAACATTCAGTACTTC.

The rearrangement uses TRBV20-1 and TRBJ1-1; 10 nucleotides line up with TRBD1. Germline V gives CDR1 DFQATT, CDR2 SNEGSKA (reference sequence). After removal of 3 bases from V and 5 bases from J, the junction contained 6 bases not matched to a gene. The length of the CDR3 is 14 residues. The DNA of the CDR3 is TGCAGTGCTAGCCGGGACAGGGGAGGAACTGAAGCTTTCTTT. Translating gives CSASRDRGGTEAFF.

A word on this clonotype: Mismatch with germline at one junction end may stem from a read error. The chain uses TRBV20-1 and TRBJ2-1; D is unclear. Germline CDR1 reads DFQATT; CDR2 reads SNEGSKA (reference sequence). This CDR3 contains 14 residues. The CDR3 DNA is TGCAGTGCTAGAGACGTCCTCTCCTACAATGAGCGGTTCTTC. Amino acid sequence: CSARDVLSYNERFF.

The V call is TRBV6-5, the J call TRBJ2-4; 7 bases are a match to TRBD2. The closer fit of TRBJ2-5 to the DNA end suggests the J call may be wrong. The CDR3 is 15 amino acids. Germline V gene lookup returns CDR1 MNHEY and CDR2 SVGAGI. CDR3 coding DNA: TGTGCCAGCAGTCGACTAGCAGGAGCGTTGGAGACCCAGTACTTC. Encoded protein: CASSRLAGALETQYF.

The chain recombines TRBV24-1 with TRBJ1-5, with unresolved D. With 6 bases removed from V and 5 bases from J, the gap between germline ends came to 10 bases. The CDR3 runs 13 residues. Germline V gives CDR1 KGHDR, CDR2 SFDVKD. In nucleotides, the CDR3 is TGTGCCACCAGTTATGGGTCGGATCAGCCCCAGCATTTT. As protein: CATSYGSDQPQHF.

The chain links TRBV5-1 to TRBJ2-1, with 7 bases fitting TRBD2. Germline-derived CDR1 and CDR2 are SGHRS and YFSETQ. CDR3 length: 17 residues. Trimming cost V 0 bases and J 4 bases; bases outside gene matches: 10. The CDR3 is CASSLDSVGTKYNEQFF. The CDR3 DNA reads TGCGCCAGCAGCTTGGATTCTGTGGGGACTAAATACAATGAGCAGTTCTTC.

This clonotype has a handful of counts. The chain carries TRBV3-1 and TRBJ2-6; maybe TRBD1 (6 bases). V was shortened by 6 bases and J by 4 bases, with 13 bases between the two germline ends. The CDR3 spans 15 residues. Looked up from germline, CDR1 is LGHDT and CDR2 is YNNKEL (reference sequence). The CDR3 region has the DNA TGTGCCAGCAGGCGTACAGGGAAAGGGGCCAACGTCCTGACTTTC. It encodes CASRRTGKGANVLTF. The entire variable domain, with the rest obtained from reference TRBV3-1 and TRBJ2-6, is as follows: DTAVSQTPKYLVTQMGNDKSIKCEQNLGHDTMYWYKQDSKKFLKIMFSYNNKELIINETVPNRFSPKSPDKAHLNLHINSLELGDSAVYFCASRRTGKGANVLTFGAGSRLTVL.

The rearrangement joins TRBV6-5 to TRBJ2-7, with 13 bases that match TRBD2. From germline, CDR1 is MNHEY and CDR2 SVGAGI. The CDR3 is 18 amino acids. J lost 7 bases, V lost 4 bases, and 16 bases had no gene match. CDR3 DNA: TGTGCCAGCAGTTTCGGGACTAGCGGGATAAGAAGGGGCAATGAGCAGTACTTC. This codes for CASSFGTSGIRRGNEQYF.

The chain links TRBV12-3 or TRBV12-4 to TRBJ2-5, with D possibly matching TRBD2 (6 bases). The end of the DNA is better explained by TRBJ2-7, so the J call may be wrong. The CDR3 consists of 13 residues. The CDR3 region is CASSFDRGSEQYF. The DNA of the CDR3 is TGTGCCAGCAGTTTTGACCGGGGGAGCGAGCAGTACTTC.

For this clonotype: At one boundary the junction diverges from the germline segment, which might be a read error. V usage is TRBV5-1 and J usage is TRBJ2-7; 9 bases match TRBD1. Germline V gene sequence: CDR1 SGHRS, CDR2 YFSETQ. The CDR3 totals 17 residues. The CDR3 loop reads CAISLALRQGVENEQYF. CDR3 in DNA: TGCGCCATCAGCTTGGCCCTGAGACAGGGGGTTGAAAACGAGCAGTACTTC.

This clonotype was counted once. The DNA of the CDR3 is TGTGCCTGGAGTGTCAAACAGGGACAGGGGTTGACTGAAGCTTTCTTT. Protein sequence: CAWSVKQGQGLTEAFF. V gene TRBV30 combines with J gene TRBJ1-1; 10 bases match TRBD1. Germline CDR1 and CDR2: GTSNPN and SVGIG (reference sequence). The junction had 9 bases not matched to a gene; V was cut back by 0 bases and J by 5 bases. The CDR3 is 16 amino acids.

The chain's CDR3 is CSASEGVAYNEQFF. The DNA for the CDR3 is TGCAGTGCCAGCGAGGGGGTCGCCTACAATGAGCAGTTCTTC. The J gene is TRBJ2-1, the V gene TRBV20-1; a weak D match, TRBD1 (6 bases). This CDR3 comprises 14 residues. Trimming removed 6 bases at V and 2 bases at J, with 14 bases between. The germline gives CDR1 DFQATT, CDR2 SNEGSKA (reference sequence).

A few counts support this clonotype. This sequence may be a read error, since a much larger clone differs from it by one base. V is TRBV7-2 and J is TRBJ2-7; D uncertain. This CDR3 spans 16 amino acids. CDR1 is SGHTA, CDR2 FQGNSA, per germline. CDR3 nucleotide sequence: TGTGCCGGCAGCTTAGAGCTCTGGGGTAACTCCTACGAGCAGTACTTC. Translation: CAGSLELWGNSYEQYF.

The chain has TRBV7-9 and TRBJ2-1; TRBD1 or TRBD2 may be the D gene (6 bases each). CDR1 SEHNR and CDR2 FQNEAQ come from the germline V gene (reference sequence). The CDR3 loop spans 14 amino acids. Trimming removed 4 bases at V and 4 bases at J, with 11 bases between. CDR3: CASSSQGLYNEQFF. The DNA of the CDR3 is TGTGCCAGCAGCTCACAGGGACTGTACAATGAGCAGTTCTTC.

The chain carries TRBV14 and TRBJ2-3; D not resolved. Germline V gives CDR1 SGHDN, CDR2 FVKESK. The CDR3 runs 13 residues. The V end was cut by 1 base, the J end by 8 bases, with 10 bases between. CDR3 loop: CASSQARMGTQYF. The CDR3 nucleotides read TGTGCCAGCAGCCAAGCCCGGATGGGTACGCAGTATTTT.